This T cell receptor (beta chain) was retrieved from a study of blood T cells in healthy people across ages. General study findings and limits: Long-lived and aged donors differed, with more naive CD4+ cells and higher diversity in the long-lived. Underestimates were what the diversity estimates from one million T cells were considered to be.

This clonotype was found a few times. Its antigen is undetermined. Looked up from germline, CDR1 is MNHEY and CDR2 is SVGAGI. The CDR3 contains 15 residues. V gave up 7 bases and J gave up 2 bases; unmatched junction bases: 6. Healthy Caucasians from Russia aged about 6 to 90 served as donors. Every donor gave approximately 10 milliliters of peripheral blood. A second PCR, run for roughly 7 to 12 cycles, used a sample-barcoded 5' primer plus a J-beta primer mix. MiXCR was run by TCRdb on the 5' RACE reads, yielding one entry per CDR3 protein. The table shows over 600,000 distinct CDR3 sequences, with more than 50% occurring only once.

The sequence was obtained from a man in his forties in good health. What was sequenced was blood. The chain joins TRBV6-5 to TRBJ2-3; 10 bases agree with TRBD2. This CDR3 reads CASKLAGGYTDTQYF. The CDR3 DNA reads TGTGCCAGCAAATTAGCGGGGGGATACACAGATACGCAGTATTTT.